This passage covers 30 T cell receptor beta chains from one sample sequenced in a study of vaccination and CD4 T cells after COVID-19. An Oncomine TCR Beta short-read assay was used to sequence the DNA from cultured CD4+ T cells. TCRdb used MiXCR to reprocess the PCR reads, holding one entry per CDR3 protein. The sample gives approximately 10,000 distinct CDR3 sequences, 48% of which show up once; about a sixth is in the top ten. Noted treatment: roughly 11-day PBMC culture with coronavirus spike peptide pools or control peptides (ViraFEST assay). The unexposed donor provided CD4+ T cells, which were taken before the COVID-19 pandemic (2011-2018). These receptors have no known antigen. Material for sequencing was CD4+ T cells from blood, cultured in vitro. The receptors derive from a human donor in good health.

This sequence joins TRBV11-2 and TRBJ1-2; a weak D match, TRBD1 (5 bases). Germline V lookup: CDR1 SGHAT, CDR2 FQNNGV. Trimming took off 3 bases at V and 5 bases at J, with 22 bases between the two ends. CDR3 length: 17 residues. The CDR3 loop is CASSLVGTGSYPYGYTF. CDR3 coding DNA: TGTGCCAGCAGCTTGGTAGGGACGGGGTCATATCCGTATGGCTACACCTTC.

This clonotype showed up just a few times. V usage is TRBV7-9 and J usage is TRBJ1-1, with 7 bases lining up with TRBD1. Germline values: CDR1 SEHNR, CDR2 FQNEAQ (reference sequence). The CDR3 totals 14 residues. Unmatched junction bases numbered 4, after V lost 5 bases and J lost 1 base. The CDR3 nucleotides are TGTGCCAGCAGCGTAGGACAGGAGAACACTGAAGCTTTCTTT. The encoded protein is CASSVGQENTEAFF.

This chain connects TRBV19 to TRBJ1-6; no clear D gene. The V gene lost 6 bases and the J gene lost 9 bases, with 18 bases spanning the gap. This CDR3 has 15 residues. CDR1 and CDR2 from the germline V gene are LNHDA and SQIVND (reference sequence). The CDR3 sequence is CASSPGRRVSSPLHF. For the CDR3, the DNA is TGTGCCAGTAGCCCCGGGAGGAGGGTTAGTTCACCCCTCCACTTT.

This chain uses TRBV12-3 or TRBV12-4 with TRBJ2-4, with D hard to call. The length of the CDR3 is 15 residues. The V and J ends lost 3 bases and 0 bases respectively, with 9 bases between them. CDR3 amino acids: CASSFTELAKNIQYF. In nucleotides, the CDR3 is TGTGCCAGCAGTTTCACGGAGTTAGCCAAAAACATTCAGTACTTC.

The chain combines TRBV20-1 with TRBJ2-1, with TRBD2 matching 8 bases. Trimming removed 3 bases from V and 6 bases from J; junction bases left unmatched: 7. Germline V gene sequence: CDR1 DFQATT, CDR2 SNEGSKA (reference sequence). CDR3 length equals 14 residues. This CDR3 reads CSASMGLDSNEQFF. The CDR3 DNA reads TGCAGTGCTAGTATGGGACTAGACTCCAATGAGCAGTTCTTC.

This chain uses TRBV19 with TRBJ2-5; TRBD1 aligns across 8 bases. The V and J ends lost 3 bases and 2 bases, in that order; junction bases with no gene match: 5. CDR1 and CDR2 (germline): LNHDA, SQIVND (reference sequence). The CDR3 sequence is 15 residues long. CDR3 DNA sequence: TGTGCCAGTAGTATCCTCGGACAGGGACAAGAGACCCAGTACTTC. This translates into CASSILGQGQETQYF.

This clonotype came up once. The chain recombines TRBV28 with TRBJ2-4; possibly TRBD1 for D (7 bases). The germline V and J ends were trimmed by 6 bases and 4 bases, with 16 bases remaining between them. Germline V lookup: CDR1 MDHEN, CDR2 SYDVKM. This CDR3 is built from 15 residues. The CDR3 DNA sequence: TGTGCCAGCAGGCCTACAGGGGCGGGGAAAAACATTCAGTACTTC. It specifies CASRPTGAGKNIQYF. Looking up the rest from reference TRBV28 and TRBJ2-4 gives the full variable domain: DVKVTQSSRYLVKRTGEKVFLECVQDMDHENMFWYRQDPGLGLRLIYFSYDVKMKEKGDIPEGYSVSREKKERFSLILESASTNQTSMYLCASRPTGAGKNIQYFGAGTRLSVL.

Only a few counts were recorded for this clonotype. The V and J genes are TRBV6-1 and TRBJ2-3; 13 bases are a match to TRBD2. The germline V gene has CDR1 MNHNS and CDR2 SASEGT. This CDR3 contains 16 residues. Trimming took 4 bases from V and 7 from J; bases not matched to a gene: 8. CDR3 DNA: TGTGCCAGCAGTGCCGGGACTAGCGGGAAAGGATATACGCAGTATTTT. Its protein is CASSAGTSGKGYTQYF.

This clonotype was counted only a few times. The chain couples TRBV6-1 to TRBJ1-6; weak D call: TRBD1 (5 bases). The CDR3 is made up of 15 amino acids. CDR1 and CDR2 from the germline V gene are MNHNS and SASEGT. V was shortened by 6 bases and J by 7 bases, with 16 bases between the two germline ends. As DNA, the CDR3 is TGTGCCAGCAGAGGACATATCGTAGAAAATTCACCCCTCCACTTT. Translated: CASRGHIVENSPLHF.

In its sample, this clonotype was seen a few times. The rearrangement links TRBV25-1 to TRBJ2-5; D is perhaps TRBD2 (6 bases). The CDR3 length is 16 residues. Trimming left V 6 bases short and J 5 bases short, with 22 bases between. Germline values: CDR1 MGHDK, CDR2 SYGVNS. CDR3 sequence: CASSEVGGTPVETQYF. CDR3 sequence (DNA): TGTGCCAGCAGCGAAGTTGGGGGGACTCCCGTTGAGACCCAGTACTTC. Full variable domain (missing parts from reference TRBV25-1 and TRBJ2-5): EADIYQTPRYLVIGTGKKITLECSQTMGHDKMYWYQQDPGMELHLIHYSYGVNSTEKGDLSSESTVSRIRTEHFPLTLESARPSHTSQYLCASSEVGGTPVETQYFGPGTRLLVL.

The chain recombines TRBV11-2 with TRBJ1-6; D remains unclear. This CDR3 spans 16 amino acids. The ends were cut back, 1 base at V and 4 bases at J, with 11 bases in the middle. Germline CDR1 and CDR2: SGHAT and FQNNGV. The CDR3 region is CASSLAPGGYNSPLHF. CDR3 coding DNA: TGTGCCAGCAGCTTAGCGCCGGGAGGGTATAATTCACCCCTCCACTTT.

A few counts support this clonotype. This chain joins TRBV19 and TRBJ1-2; D gene ambiguous. V was trimmed by 0 bases and J by 2 bases, leaving 10 bases between them. Germline loops: CDR1 LNHDA, CDR2 SQIVND (reference sequence). This CDR3 is 15 amino acids long. CDR3 in amino acids: CASSIEGRVNYGYTF. The DNA of the CDR3 is TGTGCCAGTAGTATAGAGGGCCGAGTAAACTATGGCTACACCTTC.

The chain has TRBV6-1 and TRBJ2-3, with D possibly TRBD2 on 5 matching bases. Germline CDR1 MNHNS, CDR2 SASEGT. The CDR3 contains 11 residues. Between the trimmed V and J ends, which lost 6 bases and 7 bases, there was a span of 8 bases. CDR3 amino acids: CASRLDHTQYF. The CDR3 nucleotides read TGTGCCAGCAGACTAGATCATACGCAGTATTTT.

The V and J genes are TRBV20-1 and TRBJ2-2; weak D call: TRBD1 (6 bases). Germline CDR1 and CDR2: DFQATT and SNEGSKA (reference sequence). The CDR3 has 15 amino acids. V shed 4 bases and J shed 2 bases, with 14 bases lying between them. The CDR3 DNA is TGCAGTGCTAAAGTACTACAGGGCAACACCGGGGAGCTGTTTTTT. Amino acids: CSAKVLQGNTGELFF.

The chain joins TRBV2 to TRBJ1-6; 8 bases align to TRBD1. Germline CDR1 SNHLY, CDR2 FYNNEI. CDR3 length equals 14 residues. V dropped 7 bases and J dropped 5; count of bases not matched to a gene: 4. The CDR3 nucleotides are TGTGCCAGCAACGGACAGGGTGATAATTCACCCCTCCACTTT. It codes for CASNGQGDNSPLHF.

The chain links TRBV7-6 to TRBJ2-3, with TRBD1 identical over 9 bases. This CDR3 spans 15 amino acids. Germline assignment: CDR1 SGHVS and CDR2 FNYEAQ. The J segment lost 0 bases and the V segment lost 5 bases, leaving 3 bases of the junction unmatched. The CDR3 here is CASSPGQGSTDTQYF. CDR3 DNA sequence: TGTGCCAGCAGCCCCGGACAGGGGAGCACAGATACGCAGTATTTT.

The V gene is TRBV20-1, the J gene TRBJ2-1; 13 positions agree with TRBD2. CDR1 is DFQATT, CDR2 SNEGSKA, per germline (reference sequence). V gave up 2 bases and J gave up 8 bases; unmatched junction bases: 9. The CDR3 spans 16 residues. The CDR3 DNA reads as TGCAGTGCTAGACCGACCCGGACTAGCGGGAGAGATGAGCAGTTCTTC. This translates into CSARPTRTSGRDEQFF.

The gene calls are TRBV30 and TRBJ1-1; the D gene is possibly TRBD1 (5 bases). The CDR3 length is 12 residues. V lost 8 bases and J 0 bases, leaving 10 bases between the germline ends. CDR1 and CDR2 (germline): GTSNPN, SVGIG (reference sequence). CDR3 in DNA: TGTGCCCTGGACAACCTGAACACTGAAGCTTTCTTT. It codes for CALDNLNTEAFF. Full variable domain (missing parts from reference TRBV30 and TRBJ1-1): SQTIHQWPATLVQPVGSPLSLECTVEGTSNPNLYWYRQAAGRGLQLLFYSVGIGQISSEVPQNLSASRPQDRQFILSSKKLLLSDSGFYLCALDNLNTEAFFGQGTRLTVV.

V is TRBV5-5 and J is TRBJ2-7, with 10 bases aligning to TRBD1. Looked up from germline, CDR1 is SGHKS and CDR2 is YYEKEE (reference sequence). This CDR3 is 15 amino acids long. J was trimmed by 4 bases and V by 5 bases; bases with no gene match: 9. Written as DNA, the CDR3 is TGTGCCAGCAGTCTTGATCCGGGACAGGGGTACGAGCAGTACTTC. Translated, it gives CASSLDPGQGYEQYF.

The chain joins TRBV30 to TRBJ1-1, with D perhaps TRBD1 (5 bases). This CDR3 region has 14 residues. The V end was cut by 2 bases, the J end by 1 base, with 11 bases between. Germline V gene data show CDR1 as GTSNPN and CDR2 as SVGIG (reference sequence). CDR3 amino acids: CAWSRWGGNTEAFF. The CDR3 DNA reads as TGTGCCTGGAGTCGGTGGGGGGGGAACACTGAAGCTTTCTTT. The variable domain in full, completed from reference TRBV30 and TRBJ1-1, reads SQTIHQWPATLVQPVGSPLSLECTVEGTSNPNLYWYRQAAGRGLQLLFYSVGIGQISSEVPQNLSASRPQDRQFILSSKKLLLSDSGFYLCAWSRWGGNTEAFFGQGTRLTVV.

This clonotype was observed a handful of times. CDR3 protein: CSARVTTSTDTQYF. DNA of the CDR3: TGCAGTGCTAGAGTGACTACTAGCACAGATACGCAGTATTTT. The rearrangement uses TRBV20-1 and TRBJ2-3; D might be TRBD2 (5 bases). Germline-derived CDR1 and CDR2 are DFQATT and SNEGSKA (reference sequence). This CDR3 region has 14 residues. The V gene lost 1 base and the J gene lost 0 bases, with 8 bases spanning the gap.

The chain links TRBV5-6 to TRBJ1-2; 12 nucleotides align to TRBD1. The V and J ends lost 0 bases and 5 bases, in that order; junction bases with no gene match: 11. The V gene's germline CDR1 is SGHDT and CDR2 YYEEEE. This CDR3 contains 18 residues. CDR3 loop: CASSLAGTGGFRGYGYTF. The CDR3 DNA reads TGTGCCAGCAGCTTGGCCGGGACAGGGGGCTTTAGAGGATATGGCTACACCTTC. Variable domain in full (rest from reference TRBV5-6 and TRBJ1-2): DAGVTQSPTHLIKTRGQQVTLRCSPKSGHDTVSWYQQALGQGPQFIFQYYEEEERQRGNFPDRFSGHQFPNYSSELNVNALLLGDSALYLCASSLAGTGGFRGYGYTFGSGTRLTVV.

This chain connects TRBV5-4 to TRBJ2-5; 9 nucleotides match TRBD2. Trimming cost V 4 bases and J 3 bases; bases outside gene matches: 10. The length of the CDR3 is 16 residues. The germline gives CDR1 SGHNT, CDR2 YYREEE (reference sequence). The CDR3 DNA follows: TGTGCCAGCAGCAGGGGGACTAGCAGGGCGGAAGAGACCCAGTACTTC. Translation: CASSRGTSRAEETQYF.

This clonotype was seen only a few times. The rearrangement uses TRBV6-4 and TRBJ1-2; unclear D gene. CDR1 and CDR2 from the germline V gene are MRHNA and SNTAGT. The length of the CDR3 is 14 residues. Trimming took off 5 bases at V and 4 bases at J, with 14 bases between the two ends. The CDR3 region has the DNA TGTGCCAGCAGTCCCCTGGGCGGACCCTATGGCTACACCTTC. Translating gives CASSPLGGPYGYTF.

This clonotype was observed a handful of times. The rearrangement joins TRBV19 to TRBJ2-1, with 15 bases that match TRBD2. With 5 bases clipped from V and 6 bases from J, the junction kept 8 bases outside the gene matches. Germline CDR1 and CDR2: LNHDA and SQIVND (reference sequence). The CDR3 sequence is 17 residues long. The CDR3 here is CASSSPGTSGRLNEQFF. The CDR3 DNA reads TGTGCCAGTAGTTCTCCCGGGACTAGCGGGAGGCTCAATGAGCAGTTCTTC.

The chain recombines TRBV20-1 with TRBJ2-6, with D uncertain. Trimming removed 5 bases from V and 0 bases from J, with 11 bases in between. This CDR3 has 15 amino acids. Germline V gives CDR1 DFQATT, CDR2 SNEGSKA (reference sequence). This CDR3 reads CSARSPLSGANVLTF. CDR3 DNA: TGCAGTGCTCGTTCTCCGCTCTCTGGGGCCAACGTCCTGACTTTC.

This clonotype turned up a few times. V and J are TRBV11-3 and TRBJ1-6; 9 bases fit TRBD1. Germline trimming cut 2 bases from V and 7 bases from J; bases unmatched to any gene: 3. The CDR3 contains 15 residues. Germline CDR1 is SGHNT and CDR2 is YENEEA. For the CDR3, the DNA is TGTGCCAGCAGCTTACGGACAGGGGCAAATTCACCCCTCCACTTT. Residues: CASSLRTGANSPLHF.

The chain recombines TRBV3-1 with TRBJ2-3; D may be TRBD2 (6 bases). The CDR3 has 16 residues. Between the trimmed V and J ends, which lost 5 bases and 2 bases, there was a span of 17 bases. Germline loops: CDR1 LGHDT, CDR2 YNNKEL (reference sequence). The CDR3 sequence: CASSLRAGAYTDTQYF. DNA for the CDR3: TGTGCCAGCAGCTTGCGAGCGGGCGCGTACACAGATACGCAGTATTTT.

This clonotype was recorded a few times. V gene TRBV20-1 combines with J gene TRBJ2-3; 7 positions match TRBD1. Losses at the gene ends were 6 bases for V and 0 bases for J; bases not matched to a gene: 9. From germline, CDR1 is DFQATT and CDR2 SNEGSKA (reference sequence). There are 15 residues in the CDR3. The CDR3 region has the DNA TGCAGTGCGAACGACCCGGGACAGAGCACAGATACGCAGTATTTT. Its protein product is CSANDPGQSTDTQYF.

This clonotype appeared a few times. This chain uses TRBV6-1 with TRBJ1-1, with D perhaps matching TRBD1 (6 bases). V lost 6 bases and J 0 bases, leaving 14 bases between the germline ends. Germline values: CDR1 MNHNS, CDR2 SASEGT. The CDR3 is 15 amino acids. In DNA form, the CDR3 reads TGTGCCAGCAGCCCCGGACAGTTCATGAACACTGAAGCTTTCTTT. Translating gives CASSPGQFMNTEAFF.